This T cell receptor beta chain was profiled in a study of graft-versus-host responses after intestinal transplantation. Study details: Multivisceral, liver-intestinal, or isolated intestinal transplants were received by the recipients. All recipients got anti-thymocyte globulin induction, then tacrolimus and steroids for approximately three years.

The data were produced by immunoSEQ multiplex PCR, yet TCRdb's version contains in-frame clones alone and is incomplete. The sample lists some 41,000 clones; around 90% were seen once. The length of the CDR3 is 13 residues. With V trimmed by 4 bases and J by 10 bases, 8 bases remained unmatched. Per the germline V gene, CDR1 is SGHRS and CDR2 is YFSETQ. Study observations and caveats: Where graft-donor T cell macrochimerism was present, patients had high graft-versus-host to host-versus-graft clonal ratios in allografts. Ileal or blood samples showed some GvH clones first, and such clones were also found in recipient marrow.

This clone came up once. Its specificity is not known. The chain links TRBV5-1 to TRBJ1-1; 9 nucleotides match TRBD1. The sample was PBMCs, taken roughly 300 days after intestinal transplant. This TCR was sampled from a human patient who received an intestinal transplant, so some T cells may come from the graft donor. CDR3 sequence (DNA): TGCGCCAGCAGCCCCGGGGACAGGGCGACAGCTTTCTTT. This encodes CASSPGDRATAFF.